The entry below describes one TCR beta chain. These data come from a study of blood T cell repertoires in COVID-19. As handled by the study authors: Scientists estimated how many nucleated cells there were by amplifying reference gene primers. Libraries were prepared by immunoSEQ multiplex PCR; TCRdb keeps only in-frame clonotypes and omits some of them. V, J and clone size reflect that table, while D and trimming were determined from the DNA. The table has under 150,000 clones, roughly 84% seen once. Germline loops: CDR1 LGHNA, CDR2 YNFKEQ. Trimming took 2 bases from V and 3 from J, leaving 11 bases between them. The CDR3 consists of 16 residues. Someone with COVID-19 had been met by exposed participants within 2 weeks before study entry.

This chain uses TRBV4-2 with TRBJ2-6; D might be TRBD2 (5 bases). The sequencing sample was made of PBMCs or T cells enriched from blood (not recorded which). The TCR was taken from a woman between 50 and 59 years old who had been exposed to COVID-19. The CDR3 loop reads CASSQMAGVGANVLTF. CDR3 DNA sequence: TGTGCCAGCAGCCAAATGGCCGGGGTTGGGGCCAACGTCCTGACTTTC.